Listed below are T cell receptor beta chains from one sample, sequenced in a study of blood T cell repertoires in COVID-19. Some clones are missing from TCRdb's copy, which holds only in-frame ones; the method was immunoSEQ multiplex PCR. The table includes 35,000 to 40,000 clones, approximately 88% detected once. What was sequenced was peripheral blood. The receptor set was obtained from a man over 45 with active or convalescent COVID-19. Both conserved end residues are part of each CDR3. A D gene is named only where the DNA matches it firmly.

J: TRBJ1-1
V: TRBV6-6
D: TRBD1
CDR3: CASSSDRDEFGAFF
DNA: TGTGCCAGCAGTTCTGACAGGGATGAGTTCGGAGCTTTCTTT

J: TRBJ1-5
V: TRBV7-3
D: TRBD1
CDR3: CASSFSPNVGGGYQPQHF
DNA: TGTGCCAGCAGCTTCAGCCCTAACGTTGGAGGGGGCTATCAGCCCCAGCATTTT

J: TRBJ1-2
V: TRBV5-1
D: NA
CDR3: CASSGGGGYGYTF
DNA: TGCGCCAGCAGCGGGGGAGGGGGCTATGGCTACACCTTC

J: TRBJ1-2
V: TRBV19
D: NA
CDR3: CASSIDPTGYGYTF
DNA: TGTGCCAGTAGTATAGATCCAACGGGCTATGGCTACACCTTC

J: TRBJ1-4
V: TRBV11-2
D: TRBD1
CDR3: CASSSSGTGKEKLFF
DNA: TGTGCCAGCAGCTCCTCCGGGACAGGGAAGGAAAAACTGTTTTTT

J: TRBJ1-1
V: TRBV12-3/TRBV12-4
D: NA
CDR3: CASSFRGGTEAFF
DNA: TGTGCCAGCAGTTTCCGAGGTGGGACTGAAGCTTTCTTT

J: TRBJ2-1
V: TRBV7-8
D: TRBD2
CDR3: CASSPRTSGGLQFF
DNA: TGTGCCAGCAGCCCAAGGACTAGCGGGGGTCTACAGTTCTTC

J: TRBJ2-7
V: TRBV5-1
D: TRBD1
CDR3: CASSPRTGRYEQYF
DNA: TGCGCCAGCAGCCCTCGGACAGGGAGGTACGAGCAGTACTTC

J: TRBJ2-7
V: TRBV5-4
D: NA
CDR3: CASSRWTAPYEQYF
DNA: TGTGCCAGCAGCCGCTGGACAGCCCCCTACGAGCAGTACTTC

J: TRBJ1-1
V: TRBV29-1
D: NA
CDR3: CSVDRVHVNTEAFF
DNA: TGCAGCGTTGACAGGGTACACGTAAACACTGAAGCTTTCTTT

J: TRBJ1-4
V: TRBV7-8
D: TRBD1
CDR3: CASSPGTVNEKLFF
DNA: TGTGCCAGCAGCCCCGGGACAGTTAATGAAAAACTGTTTTTT